Sequencing of this T cell receptor beta chain was carried out in a study of beta chain features in type 1 diabetes (dated by TCRdb to 2017 to 2018). General notes on the study: Mean age, gender distribution, total cell number and subset yield did not differ between patients and healthy donors. In the study, TCRB repertoires of sorted circulating CD4+ T cell subsets from recently diagnosed type 1 diabetes patients were compared with those of matched healthy donors. Naive and central memory subsets were obtained from all 28 donors, but regulatory and stem cell-like memory subsets were isolated from only 8 patients and 8 healthy donors. Across all samples, some 110,000,000 sorted cells were examined, and cell number per subset correlated strongly with RNA yield. General findings and caveats noted by the study authors: Naive, central memory and regulatory TCRB repertoires appeared to be more similar among patients than among healthy donors. In all four CD4+ subsets, TCRB CDR3 length was moderately but significantly shorter in type 1 diabetes patients. PCR may preferentially amplify shorter templates, but because patient and control samples were amplified and corrected together, any resulting skew would affect both groups equally. Fewer insertions and more nucleotide deletions at VDJ recombination sites were observed in patients with type 1 diabetes, implying thymic rearrangement abnormalities. Because small numbers of individuals were included in the HLA sub-analyses, any influence of HLA type on TCRB rearrangement was left unresolved. Because cDNA was sequenced instead of genomic DNA, activated cells with high expression could be over-represented, although the groups did not differ in activation or CD3 levels.

As to this clone: What antigen it recognizes has not been identified. The record has no base qualities; no much larger clone is one base away.

The entire isolated RNA was reverse transcribed using the High Capacity cDNA Reverse Transcription Kit, and thus expressed TCRB transcripts were sequenced. Naive, central memory and regulatory T cell samples underwent deep immunoSEQ sequencing, averaging roughly 3.3 million total reads per sample. After sorted cells were lysed in RLT buffer, RNA was extracted with DNase-treated RNeasy Micro or Mini kits, with the choice depending on cell number. To prevent cross-contamination, each cell subset was processed individually, whereas patient and healthy donor samples were processed jointly. Using the immunoSEQ multiplex PCR, TCRB sequences were amplified from cDNA into 87-bp fragments spanning the CDR3 region. The amplicons were sequenced using the Illumina HiSeq platform. On the study's bioinformatics: Synthetic template baselines were used to correct PCR bias computationally, reads within Hamming distance 2 were collapsed, and singletons that could not be merged were discarded. Reads were aligned against IMGT so that V, D and J genes, CDR3 length and insertions or deletions at six rearrangement sites could be assigned. Within each subset, clonotype counts were normalized to the number of sorted cells before true diversity and Gini coefficients were calculated with the tcR R package. The overlap coefficient, calculated on TCRB nucleotide sequences, was used to measure repertoire sharing. The clones in this table, taken by TCRdb from immuneACCESS, are in-frame only. Not every clone is retained; where verified, under half of the shortfall comes from an unresolved V gene, and the cause of the rest is unknown. D and trimming come from the DNA, and the V and J calls and clone size come from that table. Across this sample there are approximately 44,000 clones, with roughly 56% seen only once. The ten largest clones take up more than 2% of the sample.

V ends up 6 bases short and J 7 bases short, with an unmatched junction base count of 11. The CDR3 numbers 15 residues from cysteine through phenylalanine. Only the CDR3 part of the read is kept: 45 bases, read in frame from the first base. The germline V gene specifies SQVTM as CDR1 and ANQGSEA as CDR2. Each donor gave one peripheral blood draw, approximately 110 mL on average, collected into heparinised tubes. Using a panel that included CD45RO, CCR7, CD25, CD127, CD95 and CD27, naive, central memory, regulatory and stem cell-like memory CD4+ T cells were sorted on a BD FACSAria II. Purity was above 95% for every sorted population. PBMCs were separated immediately by Lymphoprep density gradient centrifugation and were stained directly, without being cultured. So that batch effects would be minimized, each experiment stained and sorted samples in pairs, pairing one healthy donor with one patient.

The receptor comes from a woman between 18 and 29 years old in good health. The sequenced sample was Tregs from blood. The sample's cell subset or site label is to be understood as: regulatory CD4+ T cells. Here the chain combines TRBV29-1 and TRBJ2-3; TRBD2 fits 12 bases in the junction. The sequenced DNA is TGCAGCGTCCTTAGACTAGCGGGAGTAGGATATACGCAGTATTTT. It is translated as CSVLRLAGVGYTQYF.